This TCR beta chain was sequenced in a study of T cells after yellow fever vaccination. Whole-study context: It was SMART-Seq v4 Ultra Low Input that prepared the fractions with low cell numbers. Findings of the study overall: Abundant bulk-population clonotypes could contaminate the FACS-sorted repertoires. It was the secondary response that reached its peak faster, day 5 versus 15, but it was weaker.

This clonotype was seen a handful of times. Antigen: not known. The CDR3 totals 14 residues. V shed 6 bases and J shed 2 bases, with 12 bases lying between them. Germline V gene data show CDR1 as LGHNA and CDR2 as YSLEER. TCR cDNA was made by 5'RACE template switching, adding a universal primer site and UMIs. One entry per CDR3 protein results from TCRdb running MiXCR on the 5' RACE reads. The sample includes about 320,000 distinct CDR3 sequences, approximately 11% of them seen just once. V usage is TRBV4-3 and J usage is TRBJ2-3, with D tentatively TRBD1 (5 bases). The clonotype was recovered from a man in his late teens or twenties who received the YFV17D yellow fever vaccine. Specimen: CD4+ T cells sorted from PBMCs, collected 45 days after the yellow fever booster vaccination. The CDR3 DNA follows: TGCGCCAGCAGTACGACAGCATTCACAGATACGCAGTATTTT. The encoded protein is CASSTTAFTDTQYF.